The 27 T cell receptor beta chains given below trace back to one sample, sequenced in a study of blood T cell repertoires in COVID-19. Using immunoSEQ multiplex PCR, the repertoire was profiled, and TCRdb retains in-frame clones only, with some absent. The repertoire includes around 250,000 clones, about 83% of them detected once, and 5.7% sits in the top ten. The sample consisted of peripheral blood. All receptors come from a man aged 80 or over with acute or convalescent COVID-19.

The gene calls are TRBV3-1 (or the pseudogene TRBV3-2) and TRBJ2-7; TRBD2 might be the D (5 bases). With 4 bases removed from V and 0 bases from J, the gap between germline ends came to 16 bases. The CDR3 contains 16 residues. Germline V gene data show CDR1 as LGHDT and CDR2 as YNNKEL (reference sequence). CDR3 DNA: TGTGCCAGCAGCCCGCGTGGGAGCCTCGGCTCCTACGAGCAGTACTTC. Translating gives CASSPRGSLGSYEQYF.

The rearrangement links TRBV24-1 to TRBJ2-7; 7 bases line up with TRBD1. This CDR3 is 14 amino acids long. V was pared by 5 bases and J by 3 bases, with 6 bases of the junction left unmatched. Germline V gene data show CDR1 as KGHDR and CDR2 as SFDVKD. The CDR3 here is CATSGPGQSYEQYF. The CDR3 nucleotides read TGTGCCACCAGTGGCCCGGGACAGAGCTACGAGCAGTACTTC.

V and J are TRBV6-2 or TRBV6-3 and TRBJ2-7, with TRBD2 matching over 12 bases. The CDR3 has 15 amino acids. The ends lost 4 bases at V and 7 bases at J; junction bases unmatched: 8. Germline CDR1 reads MNHEY; CDR2 reads SVGEGT. Here the CDR3 DNA reads TGTGCCAGCAGTTCGCTAGCGGGAGGGCGACAAGAGCAGTACTTC. Its protein product is CASSSLAGGRQEQYF.

In this sample, this clone turned up once. The chain has TRBV21-1 and TRBJ2-7; the table gives TRBD1 as D, unverified against the DNA. TRBV21-1 corresponds to a pseudogene. CDR3 length: 16 amino acids. The CDR3 DNA sequence: TGTGCCAGCAGCAAAGATCACAGATACCCCTCCTACGAGCAGTACTTC. Its translation is CASSKDHRYPSYEQYF.

This sequence joins TRBV3-1 (or the pseudogene TRBV3-2) and TRBJ2-5; D call uncertain. The CDR3 is 13 amino acids. Per the germline V gene, CDR1 is LGHDT and CDR2 is YNNKEL (reference sequence). The V end was cut by 2 bases, the J end by 5 bases, with 9 bases between. In DNA form, the CDR3 reads TGTGCCAGCAGCCAACCCCCCCCGGAGACCCAGTACTTC. Translating gives CASSQPPPETQYF.

The chain recombines TRBV7-2 with TRBJ2-2, with a possible D match to TRBD2 (5 bases). This CDR3 contains 15 residues. The germline gives CDR1 SGHTA, CDR2 FQGNSA. Trimming shortened V by 6 bases and J by 7 bases, and 18 bases separated the two germline ends. CDR3 bases: TGTGCCAGCAGGTTTACCGGGATATCGGGCGGGGAGCTGTTTTTT. As protein: CASRFTGISGGELFF. The full variable domain, with the rest looked up from reference TRBV7-2 and TRBJ2-2, is GAGVSQSPSNKVTEKGKDVELRCDPISGHTALYWYRQSLGQGLEFLIYFQGNSAPDKSGLPSDRFSAERTGGSVSTLTIQRTQQEDSAVYLCASRFTGISGGELFFGEGSRLTVL.

The CDR3 spells CASSSREGRGNEQFF. Here the CDR3 DNA reads TGCGCCAGCAGCTCCAGGGAGGGGCGAGGCAATGAGCAGTTCTTC. The rearrangement joins TRBV5-1 to TRBJ2-1; TRBD2 matches at 7 bases. This CDR3 has 15 amino acids. Per the germline V gene, CDR1 is SGHRS and CDR2 is YFSETQ. The junction had 9 bases not matched to a gene; V was cut back by 3 bases and J by 6 bases.

The chain couples TRBV19 to TRBJ2-1; 10 bases are shared with TRBD2. The CDR3 totals 13 residues. Per germline, CDR1 LNHDA and CDR2 SQIVND (reference sequence). The trim removed 1 base at V and 10 bases at J, leaving 1 base unmatched. CDR3 in amino acids: CASSIGTSGEQFF. DNA for the CDR3: TGTGCCAGTAGTATAGGGACTAGCGGCGAGCAGTTCTTC.

The chain employs TRBV28 and TRBJ1-5; 7 nucleotides align to TRBD1. The V and J ends lost 5 bases and 2 bases, in that order; junction bases with no gene match: 6. Germline V gene lookup returns CDR1 MDHEN and CDR2 SYDVKM. CDR3 length equals 15 residues. CDR3 residues: CASSPSGGGNQPQHF. Here the CDR3 DNA reads TGTGCCAGCAGTCCGTCAGGGGGAGGCAATCAGCCCCAGCATTTT.

The chain links TRBV7-9 to TRBJ1-2, with TRBD1 as a possible D gene (6 bases). Germline lookup yields CDR1 SEHNR and CDR2 FQNEAQ (reference sequence). V dropped 4 bases and J dropped 7 bases, with 13 bases sitting between them. The CDR3 totals 13 residues. The CDR3 DNA follows: TGTGCCAGCAGCTCGACAGGACCCGCTGGCTACACCTTC. Its translation is CASSSTGPAGYTF.

The chain couples TRBV7-8 to TRBJ2-2; 10 bases match TRBD2. The length of the CDR3 is 17 residues. The V gene end was trimmed by 0 bases and the J gene end by 11 bases; junction bases not matched to a gene: 12. The germline V gene has CDR1 SGHVS and CDR2 FQNEAQ. The chain's CDR3 is CASSLAQTWTSGLELFF. The CDR3 region has the DNA TGTGCCAGCAGCTTAGCGCAGACTTGGACTAGCGGATTAGAGCTGTTTTTT.

This clone was picked up a small number of times. The chain joins TRBV10-1 to TRBJ2-2; D is possibly TRBD1 (6 bases). There are 16 residues in the CDR3. Trimming shortened V by 0 bases and J by 5 bases, and 13 bases separated the two germline ends. Germline values: CDR1 WNHNN, CDR2 SYGVQD (reference sequence). This chain's CDR3 is CASSESPFQGTGELFF. Here the CDR3 DNA reads TGCGCCAGCAGTGAGTCCCCTTTTCAGGGGACCGGGGAGCTGTTTTTT.

The rearrangement links TRBV19 to TRBJ1-2; D is undetermined. Germline V lookup: CDR1 LNHDA, CDR2 SQIVND (reference sequence). This CDR3 is built from 13 residues. Trimming took 4 bases from V and 4 from J, leaving 10 bases between them. Here the CDR3 DNA reads TGTGCCAGTAGTAAGGAGTCGTCCTATGGCTACACCTTC. Translation: CASSKESSYGYTF.

As DNA, the CDR3 is TGTGCCAGCAGCCAAGTTTTAGAGCACACTGAAGCTTTCTTT. Translated, it gives CASSQVLEHTEAFF. The chain recombines TRBV3-1 (or the pseudogene TRBV3-2) with TRBJ1-1; D not resolved. The CDR3 totals 14 residues. The germline V gene encodes CDR1 LGHDT and CDR2 YNNKEL (reference sequence). V was shortened by 1 base and J by 3 bases, with 9 bases between the two germline ends.

V usage is TRBV7-6 and J usage is TRBJ2-5; 9 nucleotides line up with TRBD1. CDR1 and CDR2 (germline): SGHVS, FNYEAQ. CDR3 length: 15 residues. The ends lost 5 bases at V and 2 bases at J; junction bases unmatched: 6. Written as DNA, the CDR3 is TGTGCCAGCAGCAATCTGGGACAGGGACAAGAGACCCAGTACTTC. Amino acids: CASSNLGQGQETQYF.

This clone appeared once. The chain joins TRBV5-1 to TRBJ1-1; a weak D match, TRBD1 (6 bases). V lost 0 bases and J lost 8, with 11 bases in between. The CDR3 is 13 amino acids. Germline-derived CDR1 and CDR2 are SGHRS and YFSETQ. CDR3 bases: TGCGCCAGCAGCTTGGGACAGGATGGGGAAGCTTTCTTT. Its protein product is CASSLGQDGEAFF.

This clone has only one observation. The J gene is TRBJ1-5, the V gene TRBV27; 7 bases are shared with TRBD1. Germline assignment: CDR1 MNHEY and CDR2 SMNVEV (reference sequence). Trimming cost V 8 bases and J 0 bases; bases outside gene matches: 7. CDR3 length equals 15 residues. Written as DNA, the CDR3 is TGTGCCAGCCGACAGGGCATAATTAGCAATCAGCCCCAGCATTTT. Its translation is CASRQGIISNQPQHF.

This clone showed up just a few times. Written as DNA, the CDR3 is TGTGCCAGCAGCTTGGGACAGGGAGGAGGCAATCAGCCCCAGCATTTT. Its protein product is CASSLGQGGGNQPQHF. The chain couples TRBV5-6 to TRBJ1-5; TRBD1 matches 7 bases. This CDR3 spans 16 amino acids. V lost 0 bases and J lost 2; bases outside the gene matches: 5. CDR1 is SGHDT and CDR2 is YYEEEE in the germline V gene.

This clone showed up just once. V is TRBV6-5 and J is TRBJ2-5, with D tentatively TRBD1 (5 bases). Trimming pared 6 bases from V and 2 bases from J, leaving 16 bases between. This CDR3 is 15 amino acids long. Germline values: CDR1 MNHEY, CDR2 SVGAGI. The DNA of the CDR3 is TGTGCCAGCAGCTCTCGCAACAGGAGACAAGAGACCCAGTACTTC. It yields the protein CASSSRNRRQETQYF.

The rearrangement links TRBV3-1 (or the pseudogene TRBV3-2) to TRBJ2-1; D may be TRBD1 (5 bases). This CDR3 contains 15 residues. V dropped 1 base and J dropped 7 bases, with 14 bases sitting between them. Germline CDR1 and CDR2: LGHDT and YNNKEL (reference sequence). In DNA, the CDR3 is TGTGCCAGCAGCCAAGGGGCAGGGTTTCGAAATGAGCAGTTCTTC. Translating it yields CASSQGAGFRNEQFF.

This clone turned up a few times. The chain recombines TRBV7-2 with TRBJ1-3; TRBD1 agrees at 10 bases. The length of the CDR3 is 17 residues. The ends lost 1 base at V and 0 bases at J; junction bases unmatched: 3. Germline-derived CDR1 and CDR2 are SGHTA and FQGNSA. The CDR3 region is CASSLGGQGISGNTIYF. In DNA, the CDR3 is TGTGCCAGCAGCTTAGGGGGACAGGGGATCTCTGGAAACACCATATATTTT.

This chain uses TRBV5-4 with TRBJ2-3, with 8 bases matching TRBD2. This CDR3 is 15 amino acids long. Looked up from germline, CDR1 is SGHNT and CDR2 is YYREEE (reference sequence). V trimming: 6 bases; J trimming: 4 bases; junction bases outside the gene matches: 10. This CDR3 is CASTSGGSFPDTQYF. CDR3 nucleotide sequence: TGTGCCAGCACGTCGGGGGGGAGTTTCCCAGATACGCAGTATTTT.

This chain links TRBV6-5 with TRBJ1-2; the D gene is possibly TRBD1 (6 bases). Germline CDR1 is MNHEY and CDR2 is SVGAGI. V dropped 4 bases and J dropped 0 bases, with 12 bases sitting between them. The CDR3 spans 15 residues. The CDR3 sequence is CASSSWTEANYGYTF. CDR3 bases: TGTGCCAGCAGTTCCTGGACAGAAGCTAACTATGGCTACACCTTC.

The genes are TRBV19 and TRBJ1-2; TRBD1 agrees at 9 bases. With V trimmed by 5 bases and J by 4 bases, 5 bases remained unmatched. CDR1 and CDR2 from the germline V gene are LNHDA and SQIVND (reference sequence). This CDR3 spans 14 amino acids. The CDR3 here is CASSPWTGAYGYTF. CDR3 nucleotide sequence: TGTGCCAGTAGTCCCTGGACAGGGGCCTATGGCTACACCTTC. The full variable domain, rest sourced from reference TRBV19 and TRBJ1-2, is DGGITQSPKYLFRKEGQNVTLSCEQNLNHDAMYWYRQDPGQGLRLIYYSQIVNDFQKGDIAEGYSVSREKKESFPLTVTSAQKNPTAFYLCASSPWTGAYGYTFGSGTRLTVV.

This clone was seen only a few times. The rearrangement joins TRBV7-9 to TRBJ1-3, with D unresolved. This CDR3 has 15 residues. The V gene's germline CDR1 is SEHNR and CDR2 FQNEAQ (reference sequence). V was trimmed by 3 bases and J by 1 base, leaving 10 bases between them. The CDR3 coding sequence is TGTGCCAGCAGCTTCGGGGTCGGATCTGGAAACACCATATATTTT. Amino acid sequence: CASSFGVGSGNTIYF. Together with reference TRBV7-9 and TRBJ1-3, the CDR3 gives the full variable domain: DTGVSQNPRHKITKRGQNVTFRCDPISEHNRLYWYRQTLGQGPEFLTYFQNEAQLEKSRLLSDRFSAERPKGSFSTLEIQRTEQGDSAMYLCASSFGVGSGNTIYFGEGSWLTVV.

The rearrangement uses TRBV5-1 and TRBJ1-4; 9 positions agree with TRBD1. V lost 5 bases to trimming and J lost 4 bases; unmatched junction nucleotides: 6. CDR3 length: 15 residues. Germline V gene lookup returns CDR1 SGHRS and CDR2 YFSETQ. The CDR3 nucleotides are TGCGCCAGCAGACAGACAGGGGGGATTAATGAAAAACTGTTTTTT. It yields the protein CASRQTGGINEKLFF.

The chain recombines TRBV28 with TRBJ1-6; 7 nucleotides line up with TRBD1. The CDR3 is 14 amino acids. Germline trimming cut 2 bases from V and 10 bases from J; bases unmatched to any gene: 5. Germline V gene data show CDR1 as MDHEN and CDR2 as SYDVKM. For the CDR3, the DNA is TGTGCCAGCAGTTTACTAGGACAGGTCTCACCCCTCCACTTT. This codes for CASSLLGQVSPLHF.